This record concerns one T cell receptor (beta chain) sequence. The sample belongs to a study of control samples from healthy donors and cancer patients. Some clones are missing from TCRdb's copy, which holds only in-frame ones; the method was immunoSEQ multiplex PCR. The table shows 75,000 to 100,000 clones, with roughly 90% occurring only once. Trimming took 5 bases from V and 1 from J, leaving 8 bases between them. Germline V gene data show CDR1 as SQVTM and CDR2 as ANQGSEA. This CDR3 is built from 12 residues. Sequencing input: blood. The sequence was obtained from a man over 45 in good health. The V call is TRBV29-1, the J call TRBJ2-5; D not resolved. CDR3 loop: CSVSRLQETQYF. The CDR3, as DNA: TGCAGCGTTTCCCGACTCCAAGAGACCCAGTACTTC. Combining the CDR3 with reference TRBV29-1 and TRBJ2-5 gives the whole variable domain SAVISQKPSRDICQRGTSLTIQCQVDSQVTMMFWYRQQPGQSLTLIATANQGSEATYESGFVIDKFPISRPNLTFSTLTVSNMSPEDSSIYLCSVSRLQETQYFGPGTRLLVL.